A single sample is the source of the 28 T cell receptor beta chains below, sequenced in a study of shared clonotypes between healthy human individuals. The assay was immunoSEQ multiplex PCR, and TCRdb's table has in-frame clones only and misses some. The sample consists of 1.5 million to 2.5 million clones, just under 95% of them appearing once. CD8 cells classed as naive were CD45RO-negative and positively selected for CCR7, excluding terminally differentiated effector memory CD45RA+ cells. Sequencing input: naive CD8+ T cells sorted from blood. These receptors were collected from a man between 18 and 29 years old in good health.

The CDR3 DNA reads as TGTGCCTTCACCCGGGGACTAGCGGGGTACTCCCTTGGGCACAATGAGCAGTTCTTC. Encoded protein: CAFTRGLAGYSLGHNEQFF. The rearrangement joins TRBV21-1 to TRBJ2-1; the table's D call TRBD2 went unverified against the DNA. TRBV21-1 is described as a pseudogene. The CDR3 extends over 19 amino acids.

This chain connects TRBV2 to TRBJ1-1, with D possibly being TRBD1 (6 bases). Per germline, CDR1 SNHLY and CDR2 FYNNEI. This CDR3 region has 17 residues. V gave up 3 bases and J gave up 1 base, with 18 bases separating them. CDR3: CASSDLAGAEGNTEAFF. CDR3 nucleotide sequence: TGTGCCAGCAGTGACTTGGCAGGGGCAGAAGGGAACACTGAAGCTTTCTTT.

The V gene is TRBV5-1, the J gene TRBJ2-5; D may be TRBD1 (6 bases). The germline gives CDR1 SGHRS, CDR2 YFSETQ. This CDR3 is built from 15 residues. Between the trimmed V and J ends, which lost 5 bases and 1 base, there was a span of 15 bases. The CDR3 sequence: CASSPGDKTQETQYF. In DNA, the CDR3 is TGCGCCAGCAGTCCTGGGGACAAGACCCAAGAGACCCAGTACTTC.

Here the CDR3 DNA reads TGTGCCTGGAGTGTAACCCAGGGAGGTTCACCCCTCCACTTT. This codes for CAWSVTQGGSPLHF. The J gene is TRBJ1-6, the V gene TRBV30; TRBD1 is a possible D gene (5 bases). This CDR3 has 14 residues. V was clipped by 0 bases and J by 9 bases, with 12 bases between them. From germline, CDR1 is GTSNPN and CDR2 SVGIG (reference sequence).

The rearrangement joins TRBV29-1 to TRBJ2-2; 7 nucleotides match TRBD2. Losses at the gene ends were 4 bases for V and 0 bases for J; bases not matched to a gene: 11. This CDR3 has 17 residues. Per germline, CDR1 SQVTM and CDR2 ANQGSEA. CDR3 region: CSVVFVRGGANTGELFF. For the CDR3, the DNA is TGCAGCGTTGTTTTCGTTCGGGGAGGGGCGAACACCGGGGAGCTGTTTTTT.

On this clone itself: The junction departs from the called germline gene at one end, perhaps through a read error. V and J are TRBV9 and TRBJ2-1, with D maybe TRBD1 (6 bases). Germline V gene sequence: CDR1 SGDLS, CDR2 YYNGEE. CDR3 length: 12 residues. CDR3 in amino acids: CAAGRGYHEQFF. DNA of the CDR3: TGTGCCGCAGGCAGGGGCTACCATGAGCAGTTCTTC.

J is TRBJ2-7 and V is TRBV6-5; D might be TRBD1 or TRBD2, each matching 5 bases. The CDR3 contains 14 residues. Germline-derived CDR1 and CDR2 are MNHEY and SVGAGI. V shed 7 bases and J shed 6 bases, with 19 bases lying between them. CDR3 loop: CASTTSEGRAEQYF. The CDR3 DNA sequence: TGTGCCAGCACAACAAGCGAGGGCAGGGCCGAGCAGTACTTC.

The chain carries TRBV13 and TRBJ2-7; TRBD1 matches 8 bases. V lost 5 bases, J lost 3 bases, and 6 bases stayed unmatched. The CDR3 is 14 residues long. Germline V gene lookup returns CDR1 PRHDT and CDR2 FYEKMQ (reference sequence). Here the CDR3 DNA reads TGTGCCAGCAGCCACCGGGACAGGTACTACGAGCAGTACTTC. This gives the protein CASSHRDRYYEQYF. The full variable domain, its missing parts supplied by reference TRBV13 and TRBJ2-7, is AAGVIQSPRHLIKEKRETATLKCYPIPRHDTVYWYQQGPGQDPQFLISFYEKMQSDKGSIPDRFSAQQFSDYHSELNMSSLELGDSALYFCASSHRDRYYEQYFGPGTRLTVT.

This clone was detected once. This CDR3 is also generated by other DNA sequences in the sample. The chain uses TRBV29-1 and TRBJ2-1; D gene unclear. The CDR3 contains 10 residues. Germline CDR1 is SQVTM and CDR2 is ANQGSEA. V lost 3 bases and J 5 bases, leaving 2 bases between the germline ends. CDR3 residues: CSVDNNEQFF. CDR3 in DNA: TGCAGCGTTGACAACAATGAGCAGTTCTTC.

The rearrangement joins TRBV11-2 to TRBJ2-1; D remains ambiguous. V was cut by 1 base and J by 5 bases, with 6 bases left in between. Germline V gives CDR1 SGHAT, CDR2 FQNNGV. The CDR3 has 13 residues. In nucleotides, the CDR3 is TGTGCCAGCAGCTTAGTACTCCACAATGAGCAGTTCTTC. It specifies CASSLVLHNEQFF.

In the case of this clone: At the DNA level, this CDR3 is encoded by other sequences in the same sample as well. The V gene is TRBV7-9, the J gene TRBJ2-1; the match to TRBD2 covers 11 bases. J gave up 8 bases and V 1 base, and 4 bases lay outside the gene matches. The V gene's germline CDR1 is SEHNR and CDR2 FQNEAQ (reference sequence). This CDR3 region has 15 residues. The CDR3 sequence is CASSLVLAGVDEQFF. The CDR3 DNA follows: TGTGCCAGCAGCTTAGTACTAGCGGGAGTTGATGAGCAGTTCTTC.

As to this clone: At one boundary the junction diverges from the germline segment, which might be a read error. The genes are TRBV9 and TRBJ1-2, with D tentatively TRBD1 (5 bases). CDR1 is SGDLS, CDR2 YYNGEE, per germline. This CDR3 is 12 amino acids long. The DNA for the CDR3 is TGTGCCAGCAGCACTCAACCGGGGCCGGTCTCCTTC. As protein: CASSTQPGPVSF.

The DNA of the CDR3 is TGTGCCAGCAGGAACTCAGGAATGGGAAAAGAGACCCAGTACTTC. Translated: CASRNSGMGKETQYF. This chain joins TRBV28 and TRBJ2-5, with D uncertain. Trimming took 6 bases from V and 3 from J, leaving 17 bases between them. The CDR3 runs 15 residues. Germline CDR1 reads MDHEN; CDR2 reads SYDVKM.

The chain combines TRBV27 with TRBJ2-7; D is undetermined. The CDR3 runs to 14 residues. The germline V gene encodes CDR1 MNHEY and CDR2 SMNVEV (reference sequence). Trimming pared 3 bases from V and 6 bases from J, leaving 15 bases between. The CDR3 reads CASSFRDNLFEQYF. For the CDR3, the DNA is TGTGCCAGCAGTTTTAGAGACAACCTCTTCGAGCAGTACTTC.

The chain couples TRBV19 to TRBJ1-1; D is possibly TRBD1 (5 bases). V lost 3 bases and J lost 5, with 16 bases in between. The CDR3 has 15 residues. The germline gives CDR1 LNHDA, CDR2 SQIVND (reference sequence). CDR3 nucleotides: TGTGCCAGTAGTATCGCCGACGGGGGATGGACTGAAGCTTTCTTT. Amino acid sequence: CASSIADGGWTEAFF.

CDR3 bases: TGTGCCAGCAGTGTCGGTCAAGAGACCCAGTACTTC. As protein: CASSVGQETQYF. The chain uses TRBV25-1 and TRBJ2-5; D unresolved. The CDR3 covers 12 residues. Germline CDR1 reads MGHDK; CDR2 reads SYGVNS. V was clipped by 4 bases and J by 2 bases, with 5 bases between them.

The CDR3 protein is CASSPPVTVYNEQFF. CDR3 coding DNA: TGTGCCAGCTCACCACCGGTGACAGTATACAATGAGCAGTTCTTC. This chain joins TRBV18 and TRBJ2-1; TRBD1 might be the D (5 bases). Germline values: CDR1 KGHSH, CDR2 LQKENI. The CDR3 contains 15 residues. V lost 0 bases and J lost 4, with 10 bases in between.

The count of this clone is one. The chain links TRBV27 to TRBJ2-3; D uncertain. V lost 5 bases and J lost 2, with 5 bases in between. The CDR3 runs to 12 residues. Germline V gene lookup returns CDR1 MNHEY and CDR2 SMNVEV (reference sequence). The CDR3 loop is CASSTNTDTQYF. The DNA of the CDR3 is TGTGCCAGCAGTACAAACACAGATACGCAGTATTTT.

This rearrangement joins TRBV27 to TRBJ2-7, with D tentatively TRBD1 (5 bases). The germline CDR1 and CDR2 sequences are MNHEY and SMNVEV (reference sequence). V was pared by 4 bases and J by 3 bases, with 10 bases between. The CDR3 has 13 amino acids. CDR3 coding DNA: TGTGCCAGCAGTTACATGACAGACTACGAGCAGTACTTC. This sequence encodes CASSYMTDYEQYF.

A single count supports this clone. This chain joins TRBV4-1 and TRBJ2-5, with 8 bases fitting TRBD2. J gave up 2 bases and V 4 bases, and 12 bases lay outside the gene matches. Germline V lookup: CDR1 MGHRA, CDR2 YSYEKL. The CDR3 length is 17 residues. The DNA for the CDR3 is TGCGCCAGCAGCCCGGGGGGGGGAGCAGAGATTCAAGAGACCCAGTACTTC. This codes for CASSPGGGAEIQETQYF.

The genes are TRBV11-2 and TRBJ2-7; perhaps TRBD2 as D (6 bases). The CDR3 covers 17 residues. CDR1 and CDR2 from the germline V gene are SGHAT and FQNNGV. V was cut by 1 base and J by 1 base, with 17 bases left in between. The CDR3 DNA sequence: TGTGCCAGCAGCTTAGTTGCAGGAGGGCCGGGGTCCTACGAGCAGTACTTC. It specifies CASSLVAGGPGSYEQYF.

This chain joins TRBV4-3 and TRBJ2-5; TRBD2 is a possible D gene (5 bases). This CDR3 contains 13 residues. Per the germline V gene, CDR1 is LGHNA and CDR2 is YSLEER. V was cut by 0 bases and J by 9 bases, with 11 bases left in between. DNA for the CDR3: TGCGCCAGCAGCCAAGATCTCTCCGGGGCCCAGTACTTC. Protein sequence: CASSQDLSGAQYF.

This clone was seen just once. J is TRBJ2-5 and V is TRBV28, with a tentative D call TRBD1 (5 bases). The CDR3 sequence is 13 residues long. V lost 4 bases and J lost 5, with 11 bases in between. Germline assignment: CDR1 MDHEN and CDR2 SYDVKM. CDR3 region: CASSSRRDETQYF. The CDR3 DNA reads as TGTGCCAGCAGTTCCCGCAGGGATGAGACCCAGTACTTC. Supplemented by reference TRBV28 and TRBJ2-5, the full variable domain reads DVKVTQSSRYLVKRTGEKVFLECVQDMDHENMFWYRQDPGLGLRLIYFSYDVKMKEKGDIPEGYSVSREKKERFSLILESASTNQTSMYLCASSSRRDETQYFGPGTRLLVL.

The chain has TRBV29-1 and TRBJ1-4, with D perhaps matching TRBD1 (5 bases). The CDR3 sequence is 12 residues long. V gave up 7 bases and J gave up 9 bases, with 15 bases separating them. Germline V gene data show CDR1 as SQVTM and CDR2 as ANQGSEA. The CDR3 here is CSEGFREQKLFF. CDR3 DNA: TGCAGCGAGGGGTTCCGGGAGCAAAAACTGTTTTTT.

V gene TRBV19 combines with J gene TRBJ2-2, with D possibly TRBD2 on 6 matching bases. This CDR3 is built from 15 residues. Per germline, CDR1 LNHDA and CDR2 SQIVND (reference sequence). Between the trimmed V and J ends, which lost 5 bases and 2 bases, there was a span of 12 bases. The CDR3 protein is CASSPEGLNTGELFF. The CDR3 DNA reads TGTGCCAGTAGTCCGGAGGGACTTAACACCGGGGAGCTGTTTTTT.

The chain recombines TRBV9 with TRBJ2-7, with 11 bases lining up with TRBD2. Germline assignment: CDR1 SGDLS and CDR2 YYNGEE. The CDR3 extends over 17 amino acids. The V segment lost 4 bases and the J segment 3 bases; nucleotides outside the gene matches: 12. The CDR3 DNA follows: TGTGCCAGCAGCCCCGGGGTAGCGGGAGGGACCGACTACGAGCAGTACTTC. This encodes CASSPGVAGGTDYEQYF.

This chain uses TRBV27 with TRBJ1-2; TRBD1 might be the D (6 bases). Germline CDR1 and CDR2: MNHEY and SMNVEV (reference sequence). CDR3 length: 16 residues. V dropped 2 bases and J dropped 3 bases, with 16 bases sitting between them. The chain's CDR3 is CASSLIGGTPDYGYTF. In DNA, the CDR3 is TGTGCCAGCAGTTTAATAGGTGGGACACCAGACTATGGCTACACCTTC.

This chain links TRBV14 with TRBJ2-7; 9 nucleotides match TRBD2. CDR3 length: 17 amino acids. Trimming at V came to 3 bases and at J to 1 base, leaving 10 bases not matched to a gene. Germline assignment: CDR1 SGHDN and CDR2 FVKESK. The CDR3 DNA follows: TGTGCCAGCAGCCAGAATAGCGGGAGCGCTAAATCCTACGAGCAGTACTTC. Its protein product is CASSQNSGSAKSYEQYF.